The present T cell receptor (beta chain) was sequenced within a study of follicular helper T cells after annual influenza vaccination. Study background: Some donors were sampled over the 2013-2014, 2014-2015 and 2015-2016 vaccinations. Whole-study findings and limits: Plasmablast frequency change correlated with clonality change in ICOS+CD38+ cTfh.

Sequencing was performed with immunoSEQ multiplex PCR; in TCRdb, only in-frame clones are kept and a portion is missing. The data show about 11,000 clones, less than 80% seen once. Only one count was recorded for this clone. No antigen is known for it. Adults were given seasonal inactivated influenza vaccine, and blood CD4 subsets were sorted before and after vaccination. Blood volume per time point ranged from roughly 40 to 100 mL. Germline values: CDR1 SGHNT, CDR2 YYREEE (reference sequence). V was clipped by 4 bases and J by 8 bases, with 19 bases between them. The CDR3 has 15 residues. The chain uses TRBV5-4 and TRBJ2-1, with TRBD2 as a possible D gene (5 bases). The clonotype originates from an adult who received the influenza vaccine. The starting material was CXCR5- memory CD4+ T cells sorted from blood, obtained 6 weeks after influenza vaccination. The CDR3 sequence: CASSPGILIRDEQFF. DNA of the CDR3: TGTGCCAGCAGCCCCGGGATCCTCATTAGGGATGAGCAGTTCTTC.